Given below is one T cell receptor beta chain in context. Its specificity is unknown. These data belong to a study of Tregs in tolerant kidney transplant recipients. Assay: immunoSEQ multiplex PCR; the TCRdb copy retains only in-frame clones and omits some. Of 240,000 or so clones listed, roughly four fifths are singletons. CD4+CD25+CD127- Tregs, CD4+CD25- non-Tregs, CD4 and CD8 cells were sorted. Between the trimmed V and J ends, which lost 3 bases and 3 bases, there was a span of 14 bases. The CDR3 runs 15 residues. Germline V gives CDR1 KGHSH, CDR2 LQKENI. Study results and limitations: Biological reproducibility was not directly addressed, but technical replication error appeared minimal. Activated donor B cell expansion appeared to reveal the most relevant donor-specific TCRbeta repertoire.

Sequenced sample: CD4+ T cells from blood. The chain carries TRBV18 and TRBJ1-1, with no clear D. This clonotype was sampled from a human donor in good health. In DNA, the CDR3 is TGTGCCAGCTCACCTGCCCCGGGTTGGGACACTGAAGCTTTCTTT. Amino acids: CASSPAPGWDTEAFF.